Following are 8 T cell receptor beta chains from one sample sequenced in a study of response to subunit inactivated influenza vaccine. MiXCR was run by TCRdb on the RT-PCR reads, yielding one entry per CDR3 protein. The table includes 650,000 to 850,000 distinct CDR3 sequences, roughly 14% detected once. The sample here was PBMCs from blood, taken roughly 15 days before vaccination. These receptors all stem from a middle-aged man who received an inactivated influenza vaccine.

The chain joins TRBV12-3 or TRBV12-4 to TRBJ2-1; no clear D. Deletions cut 6 bases from V and 9 bases from J, with 21 bases between. The CDR3 totals 15 residues. The CDR3 DNA follows: TGTGCCAGCAGCCCCCCCGGCGTAGCAGATGGTGAGCAGTTCTTC. Its protein is CASSPPGVADGEQFF.

This clonotype was counted a few times. CDR3: CASSHQQGAGNEQFF. CDR3 sequence (DNA): TGCGCCAGCAGCCACCAACAGGGGGCAGGCAATGAGCAGTTCTTC. The chain recombines TRBV4-1 with TRBJ2-1, with 9 bases identical to TRBD1. The trim removed 3 bases at V and 6 bases at J, leaving 6 bases unmatched. This CDR3 region has 15 residues. Germline V gene data show CDR1 as MGHRA and CDR2 as YSYEKL.

Only a few counts were recorded for this clonotype. The rearrangement uses TRBV29-1 and TRBJ2-1, with 8 bases that match TRBD2. Germline lookup yields CDR1 SQVTM and CDR2 ANQGSEA. This CDR3 is built from 13 residues. J lost 7 bases, V lost 6 bases, and 8 bases had no gene match. The CDR3: CSVSGGNGNEQFF. The CDR3 nucleotides read TGCAGCGTAAGCGGGGGAAATGGTAATGAGCAGTTCTTC.

The V call is TRBV30, the J call TRBJ2-2; no clear D. The CDR3 consists of 14 residues. The V gene's germline CDR1 is GTSNPN and CDR2 SVGIG (reference sequence). The V end lost 0 bases, the J end lost 1 base, and 6 bases lay between the germline ends. The CDR3 DNA reads as TGTGCCTGGAGTGTGTCACAGAACACCGGGGAGCTGTTTTTT. Encoded protein: CAWSVSQNTGELFF.

This chain connects TRBV20-1 to TRBJ2-1, with 7 bases matching TRBD2. This CDR3 has 15 residues. V lost 2 bases, J lost 6 bases, and 10 bases stayed unmatched. CDR1 and CDR2 from the germline V gene are DFQATT and SNEGSKA (reference sequence). As DNA, the CDR3 is TGCAGTGCTAGACTCACTCTAGCGGATCCCAATGAGCAGTTCTTC. This encodes CSARLTLADPNEQFF.

As concerns this clonotype: This may be a read error: a much more frequent sequence differs by one nucleotide. This rearrangement joins TRBV12-3 or TRBV12-4 to TRBJ2-3, with TRBD2 matching over 8 bases. The CDR3 consists of 15 residues. CDR3 loop: CACRKRAGAADTQYF. DNA for the CDR3: TGTGCCTGCAGGAAACGAGCGGGGGCCGCAGATACGCAGTATTTT.

This clonotype was observed a handful of times. This rearrangement joins TRBV29-1 to TRBJ1-4; 7 bases line up with TRBD1. The CDR3 is 14 residues long. Germline values: CDR1 SQVTM, CDR2 ANQGSEA. J lost 2 bases, V lost 5 bases, and 5 bases had no gene match. The CDR3 DNA sequence: TGCAGCGTTTCTAGGGGGCGGACTAATGAAAAACTGTTTTTT. Its translation is CSVSRGRTNEKLFF.

This clonotype was picked up many times. The genes are TRBV2 and TRBJ2-1, with D possibly being TRBD2 (6 bases). CDR1 and CDR2 from the germline V gene are SNHLY and FYNNEI. The CDR3 length is 14 residues. V gave up 9 bases and J gave up 0 bases, with 12 bases separating them. CDR3 in DNA: TGTGCCAGTAACGGGGGAAGCTCCTACAATGAGCAGTTCTTC. Its protein is CASNGGSSYNEQFF.